The 5 T cell receptor beta chains reported below all come from one sample, sequenced in a study of blood T cell repertoires in COVID-19. The table came from immunoSEQ multiplex PCR; TCRdb's copy has only in-frame clones and leaves some out. Of about 200,000 clones listed, 80% to 90% are singletons. The sequencing sample was made of peripheral blood. The receptors stem from a woman older than 75 with acute or convalescent COVID-19.

CDR3: CATSRGQQGGTDTQYF. In DNA form, the CDR3 reads TGTGCCACCAGCAGAGGCCAACAAGGGGGCACAGATACGCAGTATTTT. The rearrangement links TRBV15 to TRBJ2-3, with a possible D match to TRBD1 (5 bases). Germline-derived CDR1 and CDR2 are LNHNV and YYDKDF (reference sequence). The CDR3 covers 16 residues. Deletions cut 1 base from V and 1 base from J, with 12 bases between.

The chain recombines TRBV7-9 with TRBJ1-2; TRBD1 aligns across 10 bases. Germline V CDR1 and CDR2: SEHNR, FQNEAQ (reference sequence). V shed 3 bases, J shed 4 bases, and the junction held 2 bases outside the gene matches. The CDR3 sequence is 14 residues long. The CDR3 region has the DNA TGTGCCAGCAGCTTGACAGGGGGCGGCTATGGCTACACCTTC. Translated, it gives CASSLTGGGYGYTF.

This clone showed up just once. V gene TRBV15 combines with J gene TRBJ1-2; D is ambiguous. CDR3 length equals 13 residues. V lost 4 bases and J lost 4, with 10 bases in between. The V gene's germline CDR1 is LNHNV and CDR2 YYDKDF (reference sequence). The CDR3 protein is CATSTQAGYGYTF. The CDR3 DNA reads TGTGCCACCAGCACCCAGGCTGGCTATGGCTACACCTTC.

This clone came up a few times. This sequence joins TRBV7-9 and TRBJ1-2; perhaps TRBD1 as D (6 bases). From germline, CDR1 is SEHNR and CDR2 FQNEAQ (reference sequence). This CDR3 has 15 amino acids. The ends were cut back, 1 base at V and 5 bases at J, with 14 bases in the middle. This chain's CDR3 is CASSLEYRADYGYTF. The DNA of the CDR3 is TGTGCCAGCAGCTTAGAATACAGGGCTGATTATGGCTACACCTTC.

This clone showed up just a few times. The genes are TRBV4-1 and TRBJ1-5, with D hard to call. Germline values: CDR1 MGHRA, CDR2 YSYEKL. The CDR3 totals 15 residues. Trimming removed 4 bases from V and 5 bases from J, with 15 bases in between. This chain's CDR3 is CASSRRPEVDQPQHF. Written as DNA, the CDR3 is TGCGCCAGCAGCCGTCGACCGGAGGTAGATCAGCCCCAGCATTTT.